The 27 T cell receptor beta chains presented below share a single source sample, sequenced in a study of cytomegalovirus exposure and HLA in healthy donors. This PCR relied on a set of 60 Vbeta primers and 13 Jbeta primers. TCRdb's table, derived via immunoSEQ multiplex PCR, lists solely in-frame clones and lacks some. The sample has 100,000 to 150,000 clones; about 82% are singletons. The specimen was PBMCs. These receptors came from a boy younger than 18 in good health and CMV-seronegative.

V usage is TRBV27 and J usage is TRBJ2-7; TRBD2 is a possible D gene (6 bases). CDR1 and CDR2 from the germline V gene are MNHEY and SMNVEV (reference sequence). The V and J ends lost 5 bases and 3 bases respectively, with 11 bases between them. This CDR3 is built from 13 residues. CDR3 in DNA: TGTGCCAGCAGTAAAGGGAGGAACTACGAGCAGTACTTC. It specifies CASSKGRNYEQYF.

The gene calls are TRBV25-1 and TRBJ2-1, with D possibly matching TRBD2 (6 bases). This CDR3 is built from 16 residues. Trimming took off 1 base at V and 3 bases at J, with 13 bases between the two ends. The germline V gene has CDR1 MGHDK and CDR2 SYGVNS. This chain's CDR3 is CASSEWAGTDYNEQFF. CDR3 bases: TGTGCCAGCAGTGAATGGGCCGGGACTGACTACAATGAGCAGTTCTTC. Based on the CDR3 plus reference TRBV25-1 and TRBJ2-1, the full variable domain is EADIYQTPRYLVIGTGKKITLECSQTMGHDKMYWYQQDPGMELHLIHYSYGVNSTEKGDLSSESTVSRIRTEHFPLTLESARPSHTSQYLCASSEWAGTDYNEQFFGPGTRLTVL.

The J gene is TRBJ1-3, the V gene TRBV5-6, with D unclear. V dropped 0 bases and J dropped 0 bases, with 10 bases sitting between them. The CDR3 extends over 16 amino acids. Germline lookup yields CDR1 SGHDT and CDR2 YYEEEE. CDR3 in amino acids: CASSLGGGFSGNTIYF. The CDR3 DNA follows: TGTGCCAGCAGCTTGGGCGGTGGATTCTCTGGAAACACCATATATTTT.

This chain joins TRBV27 and TRBJ1-2; TRBD1 is a possible D gene (5 bases). From germline, CDR1 is MNHEY and CDR2 SMNVEV (reference sequence). V lost 4 bases to trimming and J lost 3 bases, with 12 bases between them. The length of the CDR3 is 14 residues. The CDR3 here is CASSSTEKDYGYTF. CDR3 sequence (DNA): TGTGCCAGCAGTTCGACAGAAAAGGACTATGGCTACACCTTC.

The chain has TRBV7-2 and TRBJ2-3, with TRBD2 matching 10 bases. Germline V gene sequence: CDR1 SGHTA, CDR2 FQGNSA. CDR3 size: 15 residues. J lost 4 bases, V lost 5 bases, and 6 bases had no gene match. CDR3 amino acids: CASSKLAGSADTQYF. The CDR3 DNA reads as TGTGCCAGCAGCAAACTAGCGGGATCCGCAGATACGCAGTATTTT.

The table lists this clone with a count of one. The CDR3 DNA is TGCGCCAGCAGCTTGGAGGCGCCCGGACAGATCTCTGGAAACACCATATATTTT. Translation gives CASSLEAPGQISGNTIYF. V gene TRBV5-1 combines with J gene TRBJ1-3, with D possibly being TRBD1 (6 bases). Germline V gene lookup returns CDR1 SGHRS and CDR2 YFSETQ. Trimming pared 0 bases from V and 0 bases from J, leaving 16 bases between. The CDR3 sequence is 18 residues long. Full variable domain (rest looked up from reference TRBV5-1 and TRBJ1-3): KAGVTQTPRYLIKTRGQQVTLSCSPISGHRSVSWYQQTPGQGLQFLFEYFSETQRNKGNFPGRFSGRQFSNSRSEMNVSTLELGDSALYLCASSLEAPGQISGNTIYFGEGSWLTVV.

This clone was seen once. The chain carries TRBV7-2 and TRBJ2-3, with D maybe TRBD2 (6 bases). V lost 5 bases to trimming and J lost 2 bases, with 14 bases between them. Germline V gives CDR1 SGHTA, CDR2 FQGNSA. CDR3 size: 15 residues. The CDR3 DNA follows: TGTGCCAGCAGCGCAGGAGGGCGGGACACAGATACGCAGTATTTT. Translating gives CASSAGGRDTDTQYF.

The table lists this clone with a few counts. This CDR3 is CASGQGNTEAFF. CDR3 nucleotides: TGCGCCAGCGGACAGGGGAACACTGAAGCTTTCTTT. The chain employs TRBV5-1 and TRBJ1-1; 8 bases fit TRBD1. The J segment lost 1 base and the V segment lost 7 bases, leaving 0 bases of the junction unmatched. This CDR3 contains 12 residues. Per the germline V gene, CDR1 is SGHRS and CDR2 is YFSETQ.

This clone was found a few times. V is TRBV6-5 and J is TRBJ1-2, with TRBD1 as a possible D gene (5 bases). The germline V gene has CDR1 MNHEY and CDR2 SVGAGI. The CDR3 contains 15 residues. Trimming shortened V by 2 bases and J by 3 bases, and 13 bases separated the two germline ends. The CDR3 loop reads CASSYMGQDHYGYTF. The CDR3 nucleotides are TGTGCCAGCAGTTACATGGGGCAGGACCACTATGGCTACACCTTC.

This chain joins TRBV7-2 and TRBJ1-2, with 8 bases that match TRBD1. CDR1 is SGHTA and CDR2 is FQGNSA in the germline V gene. Germline trimming cut 1 base from V and 6 bases from J; bases unmatched to any gene: 1. This CDR3 contains 13 residues. The CDR3 loop is CASSLDRGNGYTF. The CDR3 DNA sequence: TGTGCCAGCAGCTTAGACAGGGGGAATGGCTACACCTTC.

The rearrangement uses TRBV4-2 and TRBJ2-3, with 14 bases identical to TRBD2. The junction had 8 bases not matched to a gene; V was cut back by 0 bases and J by 3 bases. The CDR3 is 19 residues long. Germline CDR1 reads LGHNA; CDR2 reads YNFKEQ. CDR3: CASSQDLSRTSGRTDTQYF. The CDR3 nucleotides are TGTGCCAGCAGCCAAGATCTCTCGAGGACTAGCGGGAGGACAGATACGCAGTATTTT.

DNA of the CDR3: TGTGCCAGCAGTTCCCCGCGGGAGGGCACCGGGGAGCTGTTTTTT. Translating it yields CASSSPREGTGELFF. The chain links TRBV6-5 to TRBJ2-2; 9 nucleotides agree with TRBD2. V was pared by 4 bases and J by 4 bases, with 4 bases of the junction left unmatched. Germline loops: CDR1 MNHEY, CDR2 SVGAGI. CDR3 length: 15 amino acids.

This clone was found once. The CDR3 reads CASSQDRPGRSSGANVLTF. The DNA for the CDR3 is TGTGCCAGCAGCCAAGATCGCCCGGGGAGATCCTCTGGGGCCAACGTCCTGACTTTC. The V call is TRBV4-2, the J call TRBJ2-6; D may be TRBD2 (5 bases). CDR1 and CDR2 from the germline V gene are LGHNA and YNFKEQ. The CDR3 runs 19 residues. Between the trimmed V and J ends, which lost 0 bases and 0 bases, there was a span of 15 bases.

J is TRBJ2-3 and V is TRBV30; TRBD2 matches at 8 bases. V lost 3 bases and J lost 4; bases outside the gene matches: 9. Germline lookup yields CDR1 GTSNPN and CDR2 SVGIG (reference sequence). CDR3 length equals 15 residues. The CDR3 loop reads CAWSGAGGGADTQYF. In nucleotides, the CDR3 is TGTGCCTGGAGCGGTGCGGGAGGCGGCGCAGATACGCAGTATTTT.

This rearrangement joins TRBV7-9 to TRBJ2-1; TRBD2 agrees at 9 bases. The V segment lost 8 bases and the J segment 2 bases; nucleotides outside the gene matches: 4. The CDR3 is 14 amino acids. CDR1 and CDR2 (germline): SEHNR, FQNEAQ (reference sequence). This CDR3 reads CASVIAGAYNEQFF. CDR3 nucleotides: TGTGCCAGCGTTATAGCGGGGGCCTACAATGAGCAGTTCTTC.

The rearrangement links TRBV27 to TRBJ1-1; D unclear. CDR3 length equals 11 residues. Germline-derived CDR1 and CDR2 are MNHEY and SMNVEV (reference sequence). V gave up 8 bases and J gave up 4 bases, with 8 bases separating them. This CDR3 is CASPHGTEAFF. The CDR3 bases are TGTGCCAGCCCCCACGGCACTGAAGCTTTCTTT.

This clone was observed a handful of times. The J gene is TRBJ2-7, the V gene TRBV5-1, with D perhaps matching TRBD1 (6 bases). This CDR3 is 13 amino acids long. Between the trimmed V and J ends, which lost 3 bases and 3 bases, there was a span of 10 bases. The germline V gene encodes CDR1 SGHRS and CDR2 YFSETQ. CDR3 nucleotides: TGCGCCAGCAGCTCAGAGGACAGCTACGAGCAGTACTTC. Its translation is CASSSEDSYEQYF. Combining the CDR3 with reference TRBV5-1 and TRBJ2-7 gives the whole variable domain KAGVTQTPRYLIKTRGQQVTLSCSPISGHRSVSWYQQTPGQGLQFLFEYFSETQRNKGNFPGRFSGRQFSNSRSEMNVSTLELGDSALYLCASSSEDSYEQYFGPGTRLTVT.

The chain employs TRBV7-9 and TRBJ1-1; TRBD1 aligns across 8 bases. The V gene end was trimmed by 5 bases and the J gene end by 0 bases; junction bases not matched to a gene: 5. Germline V gene data show CDR1 as SEHNR and CDR2 as FQNEAQ (reference sequence). This CDR3 has 15 amino acids. In DNA form, the CDR3 reads TGTGCCAGCAGCCGCCCGACAGGGGTGAACACTGAAGCTTTCTTT. Its protein is CASSRPTGVNTEAFF.

CDR3 nucleotides: TGTGCCAGCAGCTTGGGGGCAGGGGGCCTTGAGAATGAAAAACTGTTTTTT. It encodes CASSLGAGGLENEKLFF. The rearrangement joins TRBV5-4 to TRBJ1-4; 8 bases map to TRBD1. Germline V lookup: CDR1 SGHNT, CDR2 YYREEE (reference sequence). CDR3 size: 17 residues. Trimming took 0 bases from V and 5 from J; bases not matched to a gene: 9.

The sample holds a few counts of this clone. The chain is built from TRBV4-1 and TRBJ1-1; D is uncertain. The CDR3 extends over 17 amino acids. The V end was cut by 3 bases, the J end by 4 bases, with 21 bases between. CDR1 is MGHRA, CDR2 YSYEKL, per germline. CDR3 in DNA: TGCGCCAGCAGCCAGGCCCCCTCGAGCGCCTTGGTCACTGAAGCTTTCTTT. This translates into CASSQAPSSALVTEAFF.

The gene calls are TRBV7-2 and TRBJ2-5; 11 positions match TRBD2. The CDR3 sequence is 17 residues long. CDR1 and CDR2 (germline): SGHTA, FQGNSA. J lost 4 bases, V lost 0 bases, and 7 bases had no gene match. This chain's CDR3 is CASSLAGSGRGRETQYF. CDR3 nucleotides: TGTGCCAGCAGCTTAGCCGGTAGCGGGAGGGGGCGAGAGACCCAGTACTTC.

The chain links TRBV20-1 to TRBJ1-4; D not resolved. The CDR3 runs 11 residues. The ends were cut back, 7 bases at V and 5 bases at J, with 8 bases in the middle. Germline V CDR1 and CDR2: DFQATT, SNEGSKA (reference sequence). DNA of the CDR3: TGCAGTGGAGAGAGAAATGAAAAACTGTTTTTT. Its translation: CSGERNEKLFF.

V and J are TRBV7-8 and TRBJ2-7; 9 nucleotides align to TRBD1. The V and J ends lost 2 bases and 2 bases, in that order; junction bases with no gene match: 4. The CDR3 length is 15 residues. Germline lookup yields CDR1 SGHVS and CDR2 FQNEAQ. The CDR3 DNA reads as TGTGCCAGCAGCTTACGTCGGGACAGGGCCTACGAGCAGTACTTC. Protein sequence: CASSLRRDRAYEQYF.

The genes are TRBV6-5 and TRBJ1-1; D is unclear. The V gene's germline CDR1 is MNHEY and CDR2 SVGAGI. The CDR3 extends over 13 amino acids. Trimming removed 6 bases at V and 1 base at J, with 9 bases between. CDR3 in amino acids: CASSHEGNTEAFF. The CDR3 DNA follows: TGTGCCAGCAGCCACGAGGGGAACACTGAAGCTTTCTTT.

This clone was seen a single time. The chain uses TRBV30 and TRBJ2-7; TRBD2 matches 11 bases. The CDR3 extends over 14 amino acids. Germline CDR1 is GTSNPN and CDR2 is SVGIG (reference sequence). V was clipped by 4 bases and J by 6 bases; unmatched bases: 8. DNA of the CDR3: TGTGCCTGGACTCTAACTAGCGGGAGTTCCGAGCAGTACTTC. Translation: CAWTLTSGSSEQYF.

The V gene is TRBV11-3, the J gene TRBJ2-7; 9 positions match TRBD1. CDR3 size: 15 residues. The germline V gene encodes CDR1 SGHNT and CDR2 YENEEA. The V and J ends lost 5 bases and 4 bases, in that order; junction bases with no gene match: 9. CDR3 sequence reads: CASSPRDRERYEQYF. The CDR3 DNA follows: TGTGCCAGCAGCCCACGGGACAGGGAAAGGTACGAGCAGTACTTC.

The CDR3 coding sequence is TGTGCCAGCAGTGAGGGGACAGCCTACAATGAGCAGTTCTTC. Translating it yields CASSEGTAYNEQFF. The V gene is TRBV6-1, the J gene TRBJ2-1, with 7 bases fitting TRBD1. The CDR3 length is 14 residues. Germline CDR1 reads MNHNS; CDR2 reads SASEGT. Trimming at V came to 3 bases and at J to 2 bases, leaving 1 base not matched to a gene.